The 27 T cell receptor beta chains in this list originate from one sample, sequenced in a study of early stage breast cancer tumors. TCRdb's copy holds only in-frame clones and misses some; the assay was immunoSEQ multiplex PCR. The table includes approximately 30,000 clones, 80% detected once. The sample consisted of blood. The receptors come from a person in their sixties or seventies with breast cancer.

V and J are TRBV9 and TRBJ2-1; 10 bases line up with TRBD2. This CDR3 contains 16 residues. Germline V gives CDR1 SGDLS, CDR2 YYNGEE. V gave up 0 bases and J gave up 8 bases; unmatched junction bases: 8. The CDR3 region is CASSVEPSGRAYEQFF. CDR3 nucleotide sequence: TGTGCCAGCAGCGTAGAGCCTAGCGGGAGAGCGTATGAGCAGTTCTTC.

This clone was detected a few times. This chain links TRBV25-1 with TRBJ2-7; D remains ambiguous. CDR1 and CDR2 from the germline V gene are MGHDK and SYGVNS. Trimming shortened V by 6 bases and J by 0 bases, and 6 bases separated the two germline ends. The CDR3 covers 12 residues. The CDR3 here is CASSASSYEQYF. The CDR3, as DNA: TGTGCCAGCAGCGCTAGCTCCTACGAGCAGTACTTC.

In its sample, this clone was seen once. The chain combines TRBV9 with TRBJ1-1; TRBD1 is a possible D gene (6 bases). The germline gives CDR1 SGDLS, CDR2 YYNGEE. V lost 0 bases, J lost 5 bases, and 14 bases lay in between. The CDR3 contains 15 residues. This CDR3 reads CASSVDQGMVTEAFF. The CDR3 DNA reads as TGTGCCAGCAGCGTAGATCAGGGGATGGTGACTGAAGCTTTCTTT.

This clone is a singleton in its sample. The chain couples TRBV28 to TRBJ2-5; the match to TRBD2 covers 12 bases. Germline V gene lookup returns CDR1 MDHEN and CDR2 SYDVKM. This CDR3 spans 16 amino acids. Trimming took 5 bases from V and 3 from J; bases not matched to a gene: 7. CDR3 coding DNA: TGTGCCAGCAGTCCCCCCCGACTAGCGGGAGAAGAGACCCAGTACTTC. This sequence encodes CASSPPRLAGEETQYF. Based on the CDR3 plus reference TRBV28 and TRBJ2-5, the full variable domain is DVKVTQSSRYLVKRTGEKVFLECVQDMDHENMFWYRQDPGLGLRLIYFSYDVKMKEKGDIPEGYSVSREKKERFSLILESASTNQTSMYLCASSPPRLAGEETQYFGPGTRLLVL.

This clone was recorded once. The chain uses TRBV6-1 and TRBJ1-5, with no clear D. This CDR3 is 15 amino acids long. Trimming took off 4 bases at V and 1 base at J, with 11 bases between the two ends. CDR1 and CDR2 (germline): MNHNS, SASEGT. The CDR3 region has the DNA TGTGCCAGCAGTGTTCCGGGGAACAGCAATCAGCCCCAGCATTTT. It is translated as CASSVPGNSNQPQHF.

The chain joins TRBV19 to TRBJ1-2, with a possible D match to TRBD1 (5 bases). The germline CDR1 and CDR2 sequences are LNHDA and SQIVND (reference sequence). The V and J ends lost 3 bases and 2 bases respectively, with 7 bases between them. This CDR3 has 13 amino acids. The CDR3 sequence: CASSIYRNYGYTF. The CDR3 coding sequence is TGTGCCAGTAGTATTTACAGGAACTATGGCTACACCTTC.

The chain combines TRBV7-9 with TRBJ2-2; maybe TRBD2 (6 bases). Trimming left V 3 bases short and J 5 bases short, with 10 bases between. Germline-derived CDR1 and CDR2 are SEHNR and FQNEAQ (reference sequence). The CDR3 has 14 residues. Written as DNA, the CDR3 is TGTGCCAGCAGCTTTTTTGGGGGGACCGGGGAGCTGTTTTTT. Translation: CASSFFGGTGELFF.

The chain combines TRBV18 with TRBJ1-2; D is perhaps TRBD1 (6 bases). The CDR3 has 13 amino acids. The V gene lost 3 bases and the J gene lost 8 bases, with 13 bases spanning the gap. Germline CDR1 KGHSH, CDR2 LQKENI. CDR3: CASSPDITGGYTF. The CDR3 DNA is TGTGCCAGCTCACCGGACATCACAGGGGGCTACACCTTC.

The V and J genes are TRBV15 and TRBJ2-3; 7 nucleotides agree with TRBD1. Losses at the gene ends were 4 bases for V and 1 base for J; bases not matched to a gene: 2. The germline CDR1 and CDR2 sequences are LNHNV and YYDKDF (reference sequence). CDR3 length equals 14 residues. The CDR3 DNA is TGTGCCACCAGCACTGACAGGGGCACAGATACGCAGTATTTT. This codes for CATSTDRGTDTQYF.

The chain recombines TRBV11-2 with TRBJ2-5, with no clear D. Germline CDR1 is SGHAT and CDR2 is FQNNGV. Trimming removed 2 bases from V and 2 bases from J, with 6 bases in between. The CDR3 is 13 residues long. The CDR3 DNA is TGTGCCAGCAGCTTACGGAGTCAAGAGACCCAGTACTTC. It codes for CASSLRSQETQYF.

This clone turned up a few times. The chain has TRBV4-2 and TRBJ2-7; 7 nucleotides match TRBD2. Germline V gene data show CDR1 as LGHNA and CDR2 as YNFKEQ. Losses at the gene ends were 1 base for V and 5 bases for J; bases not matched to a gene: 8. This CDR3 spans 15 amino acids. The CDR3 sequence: CASSQVEGGTHEQYF. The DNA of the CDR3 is TGTGCCAGCAGCCAAGTGGAGGGAGGGACCCACGAGCAGTACTTC.

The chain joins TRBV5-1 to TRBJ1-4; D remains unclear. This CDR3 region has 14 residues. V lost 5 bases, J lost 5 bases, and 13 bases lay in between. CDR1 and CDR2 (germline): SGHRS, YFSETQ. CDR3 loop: CASSLDTSNEKLFF. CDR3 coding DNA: TGCGCCAGCAGTCTCGACACTTCAAATGAAAAACTGTTTTTT.

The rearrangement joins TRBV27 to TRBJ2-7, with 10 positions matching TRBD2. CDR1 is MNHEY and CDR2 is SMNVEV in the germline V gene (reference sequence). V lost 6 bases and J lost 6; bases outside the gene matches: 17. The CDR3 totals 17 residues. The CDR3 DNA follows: TGTGCCAGCAGCACACTTTTCAGCGGGAGGGCCCTCGTCGAGCAGTACTTC. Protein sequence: CASSTLFSGRALVEQYF.

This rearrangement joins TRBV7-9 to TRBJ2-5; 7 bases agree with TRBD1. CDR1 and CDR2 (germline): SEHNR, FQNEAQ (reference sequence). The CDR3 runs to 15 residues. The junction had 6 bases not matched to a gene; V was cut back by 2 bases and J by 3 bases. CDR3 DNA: TGTGCCAGCAGCTTAATTGGACAGGCCAAAGAGACCCAGTACTTC. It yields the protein CASSLIGQAKETQYF.

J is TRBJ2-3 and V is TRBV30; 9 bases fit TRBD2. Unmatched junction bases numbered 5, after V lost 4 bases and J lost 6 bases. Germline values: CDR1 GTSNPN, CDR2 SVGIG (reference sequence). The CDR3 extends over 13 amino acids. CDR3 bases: TGTGCCTGGAATAGCGGGAGCTTTGATACGCAGTATTTT. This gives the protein CAWNSGSFDTQYF.

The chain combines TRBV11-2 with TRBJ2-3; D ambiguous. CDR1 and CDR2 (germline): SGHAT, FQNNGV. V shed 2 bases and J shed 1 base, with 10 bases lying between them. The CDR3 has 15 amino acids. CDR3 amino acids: CASSLISRGTDTQYF. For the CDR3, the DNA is TGTGCCAGCAGCTTAATATCACGGGGCACAGATACGCAGTATTTT.

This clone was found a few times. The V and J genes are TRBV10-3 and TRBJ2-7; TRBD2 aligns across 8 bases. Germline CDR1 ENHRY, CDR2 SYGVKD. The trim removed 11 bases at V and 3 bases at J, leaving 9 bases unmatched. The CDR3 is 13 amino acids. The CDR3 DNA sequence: TGTGCCTCCACCGGGGGGGATGGCTACGAGCAGTACTTC. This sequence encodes CASTGGDGYEQYF.

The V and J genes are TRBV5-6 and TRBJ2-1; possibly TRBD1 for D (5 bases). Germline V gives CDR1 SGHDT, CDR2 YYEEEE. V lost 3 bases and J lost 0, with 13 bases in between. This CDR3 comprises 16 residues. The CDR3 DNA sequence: TGTGCCAGCAGCTACCTAGGGGTAAGCTCCTACAATGAGCAGTTCTTC. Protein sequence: CASSYLGVSSYNEQFF.

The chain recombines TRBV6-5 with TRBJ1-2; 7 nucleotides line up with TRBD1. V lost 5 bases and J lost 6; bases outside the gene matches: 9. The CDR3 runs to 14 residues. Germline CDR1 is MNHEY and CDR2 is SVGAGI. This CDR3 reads CASSRQGVADGYTF. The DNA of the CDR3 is TGTGCCAGCAGTCGTCAGGGGGTGGCAGATGGCTACACCTTC.

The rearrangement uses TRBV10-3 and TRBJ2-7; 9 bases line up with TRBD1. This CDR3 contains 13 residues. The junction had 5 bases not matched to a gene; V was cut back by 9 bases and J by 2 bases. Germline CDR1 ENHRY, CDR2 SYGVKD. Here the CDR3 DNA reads TGTGCCATAAGGACAGGGGATCCCTACGAGCAGTACTTC. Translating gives CAIRTGDPYEQYF.

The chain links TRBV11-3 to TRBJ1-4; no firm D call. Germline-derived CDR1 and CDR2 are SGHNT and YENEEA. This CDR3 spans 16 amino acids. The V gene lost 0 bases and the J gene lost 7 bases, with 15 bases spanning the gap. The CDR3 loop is CASSLETSGRTEKLFF. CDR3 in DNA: TGTGCCAGCAGCTTAGAAACTAGCGGGAGGACTGAAAAACTGTTTTTT.

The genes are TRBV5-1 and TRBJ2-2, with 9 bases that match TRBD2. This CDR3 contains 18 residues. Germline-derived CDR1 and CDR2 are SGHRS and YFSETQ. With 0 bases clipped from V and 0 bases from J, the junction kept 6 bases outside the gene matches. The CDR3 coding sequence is TGCGCCAGCAGCTTGGAAGCCGCGGGAGGGACGAACACCGGGGAGCTGTTTTTT. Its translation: CASSLEAAGGTNTGELFF.

The CDR3 bases are TGTGCCAGCAGGAAAACAGCGAACACTGAAGCTTTCTTT. Its translation is CASRKTANTEAFF. The chain combines TRBV25-1 with TRBJ1-1; D is ambiguous. V dropped 6 bases and J dropped 1 base, with 9 bases sitting between them. This CDR3 is built from 13 residues. CDR1 is MGHDK, CDR2 SYGVNS, per germline.

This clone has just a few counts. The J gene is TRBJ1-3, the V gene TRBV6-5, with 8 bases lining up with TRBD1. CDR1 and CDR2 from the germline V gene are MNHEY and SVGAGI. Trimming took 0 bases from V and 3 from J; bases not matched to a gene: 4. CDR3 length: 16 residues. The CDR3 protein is CASSYSGQGGGNTIYF. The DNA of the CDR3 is TGTGCCAGCAGTTACTCCGGACAGGGAGGTGGAAACACCATATATTTT.

The chain's CDR3 is CASSLPARDRYNEKLFF. The CDR3, as DNA: TGTGCCAGCAGCTTACCAGCCCGGGACAGGTATAATGAAAAACTGTTTTTT. The chain links TRBV7-9 to TRBJ1-4, with 8 bases matching TRBD1. Germline V gene lookup returns CDR1 SEHNR and CDR2 FQNEAQ (reference sequence). V lost 2 bases, J lost 4 bases, and 9 bases stayed unmatched. This CDR3 is 17 amino acids long.

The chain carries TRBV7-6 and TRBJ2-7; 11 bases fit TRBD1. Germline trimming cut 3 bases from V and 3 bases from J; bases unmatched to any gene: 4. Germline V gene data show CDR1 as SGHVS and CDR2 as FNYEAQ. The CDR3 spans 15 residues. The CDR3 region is CASSLGQGGYYEQYF. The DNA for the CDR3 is TGTGCCAGCAGCTTGGGACAGGGGGGCTACTACGAGCAGTACTTC.

The chain's CDR3 is CASSQEVAGVKTQYF. The CDR3, as DNA: TGTGCCAGCAGCCAAGAGGTAGCGGGAGTTAAGACCCAGTACTTC. The chain recombines TRBV14 with TRBJ2-5, with TRBD2 matching 9 bases. The CDR3 spans 15 residues. Per the germline V gene, CDR1 is SGHDN and CDR2 is FVKESK. The V gene end was trimmed by 0 bases and the J gene end by 6 bases; junction bases not matched to a gene: 5.